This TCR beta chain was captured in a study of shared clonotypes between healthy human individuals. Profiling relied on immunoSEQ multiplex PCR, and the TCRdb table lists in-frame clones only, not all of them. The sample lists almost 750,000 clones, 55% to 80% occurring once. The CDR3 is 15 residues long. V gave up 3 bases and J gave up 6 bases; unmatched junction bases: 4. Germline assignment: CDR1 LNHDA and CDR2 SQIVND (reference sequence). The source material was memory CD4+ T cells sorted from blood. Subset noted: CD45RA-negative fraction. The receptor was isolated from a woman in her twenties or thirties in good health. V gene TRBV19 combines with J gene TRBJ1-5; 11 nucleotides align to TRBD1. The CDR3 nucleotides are TGTGCCAGTAGTATGTGGACAGGGGGCACTCAGCCCCAGCATTTT. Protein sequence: CASSMWTGGTQPQHF.